Following are 6 T cell receptor beta chains from one sample sequenced in a study of blood T cell repertoires in COVID-19 (dated by TCRdb to about 2020). Library prep was done by the immunoSEQ multiplex PCR assay. The clones in this table, taken by TCRdb from immuneACCESS, are in-frame only. Not every clone is retained; where verified, under half of the shortfall comes from an unresolved V gene, and the cause of the rest is unknown. Across this sample there are about 280,000 clones, with 88% seen only once. Almost 9.5% of the sample is in the top ten clones. Material for sequencing was peripheral blood. These receptors were taken from a man aged 18 to 29 with active or convalescent COVID-19.

The J gene is TRBJ1-3, the V gene TRBV7-2; the match to TRBD1 covers 9 bases. V lost 4 bases, J lost 0 bases, and 7 bases stayed unmatched. Germline CDR1 reads SGHTA; CDR2 reads FQGNSA. CDR3 length equals 17 residues. This CDR3 is CASSSGQGPTSGNTIYF. Written as DNA, the CDR3 is TGTGCCAGCAGCTCTGGACAGGGGCCGACCTCTGGAAACACCATATATTTT.

In this sample, this clone turned up once. V and J are TRBV6-5 and TRBJ2-1, with TRBD1 matching 7 bases. The V gene end was trimmed by 4 bases and the J gene end by 6 bases; junction bases not matched to a gene: 3. The V gene's germline CDR1 is MNHEY and CDR2 SVGAGI. The CDR3 runs 13 residues. This CDR3 reads CASSLTGFNEQFF. CDR3 nucleotide sequence: TGTGCCAGCAGTTTGACAGGGTTCAATGAGCAGTTCTTC.

This clone was found once. V is TRBV4-3 and J is TRBJ2-5; a weak D match, TRBD1 (6 bases). The V gene's germline CDR1 is LGHNA and CDR2 YSLEER. V lost 1 base to trimming and J lost 3 bases, with 12 bases between them. The CDR3 covers 15 residues. This CDR3 reads CASSQGTGIKETQYF. For the CDR3, the DNA is TGCGCCAGCAGCCAAGGAACAGGGATAAAAGAGACCCAGTACTTC.

The CDR3 region is CASRRTGGENYGYTF. The CDR3 DNA sequence: TGTGCCAGCAGAAGGACAGGGGGCGAGAACTATGGCTACACCTTC. V gene TRBV6-4 combines with J gene TRBJ1-2; 11 bases are a match to TRBD1. Unmatched junction bases numbered 5, after V lost 6 bases and J lost 2 bases. Germline-derived CDR1 and CDR2 are MRHNA and SNTAGT. The CDR3 totals 15 residues.

This clone was observed once. The chain's CDR3 is CASSEQYSLNTEAFF. DNA of the CDR3: TGTGCCAGCAGTGAACAGTACAGCCTGAACACTGAAGCTTTCTTT. V is TRBV6-1 and J is TRBJ1-1, with D uncertain. CDR3 length: 15 residues. Trimming took off 2 bases at V and 0 bases at J, with 10 bases between the two ends. In germline, CDR1 is MNHNS, CDR2 SASEGT.

This chain uses TRBV9 with TRBJ2-1, with 7 bases aligning to TRBD2. CDR3 length equals 16 residues. V trimming: 3 bases; J trimming: 0 bases; junction bases outside the gene matches: 6. Germline V CDR1 and CDR2: SGDLS, YYNGEE. CDR3 sequence (DNA): TGTGCCAGCAGCGATAAGCGGGAAAGCTCCTACAATGAGCAGTTCTTC. Its protein is CASSDKRESSYNEQFF.